Reported below is one T cell receptor (beta chain). This clonotype was detected many times. The antigen it binds to is not known. Base qualities are not provided; no much larger clone lies one nucleotide away. This sample was included in a study of identical twins (dated by TCRdb to 2016 to 2017). With respect to the entire study: The study deep-sequenced TCR alpha and beta repertoires from monozygotic twins, unrelated adults of various ages and cord blood to test whether fetal clonotypes persist. To rule out contamination, the twin experiments were replicated at different times with different library preparation protocols. Here is what the overall study found, with its caveats: A weaker excess of twin sharing was found in beta out-of-frame sequences because the signal-to-noise ratio was lowered by fewer shared sequences. Zero-insertion analyses could be partly confounded by invariant T cells such as MAIT and iNKT, although diverse VJ usage argued against such confounding for most clonotypes. Compared with coincidental sharing between unrelated individuals, out-of-frame TCR alpha sequences shared between twins had an excess of sequences with low generation probability. Abundant cord blood beta clonotypes carried fewer insertions; young adult naive repertoires showed a weaker similar trend, while memory repertoires showed none. Recombination models systematically underestimated out-of-frame TCR alpha sharing in monozygotic twins but agreed with sharing between unrelated individuals. Because the same donors could not be followed over many years, the conclusions relied on cross-sectional statistical analysis.

Every donor in the study was a healthy Caucasian. The twin cohort consisted of three pairs of female monozygotic twins, all aged roughly 18 to 29 years. Miltenyi CD45RO+ enrichment and human naive T-cell isolation kits were used to isolate memory (CD45RO+) and naive T cells from PBMC. Receptor amplification or capture employed 5' RACE. Sequencer: Illumina HiSeq 2000. Template switching added a universal primer binding site, and the final cDNA carried a unique molecular identifier that allowed TCR cDNA molecules to be counted accurately. Specific primers in the conserved constant-segment region were used to synthesize first-strand cDNA for the TCR alpha and beta chains. To control for contamination, each cDNA library was double barcoded with a SMART-Mk sample barcode plus Illumina barcodes. TruSeq adapter sequences and Illumina sample barcodes were added in two successive PCR steps. The TCR alpha and beta cDNA libraries were sequenced on the Illumina HiSeq platform using custom primers. Regarding the original processing steps: MiGEC was used to process raw reads and extract unique molecular identifiers, and MiXCR was used to find CDR3 positions. For each individual, recombination models were inferred using an EM algorithm with the repgenHMM and IGoR tools. The analysis of shared clonotypes was done with the tcR package in R, with sharing normalized by the product of cloneset sizes. To study raw recombination free of thymic and clonal selection effects, out-of-frame nonproductive sequences were analyzed. TCRdb itself trimmed the public reads at Q25 with fastp, ran MiXCR and retained productive beta chains. Every CDR3 protein is listed once, alongside the most common genes and DNA of its rows. The V and J calls here are based on TCRdb, not the publication. In all, the sample holds 220,000 or so distinct CDR3 sequences, and approximately 7% of those were seen once. Roughly 3.6% of the sample lies in the top ten.

The germline ends are 16 bases apart after V is trimmed by 6 bases and J by 1 base. Sequences DFQATT (CDR1) and SNEGSKA (CDR2) are obtained from the germline V gene (reference sequence). Taken from cysteine to phenylalanine, the CDR3 has 15 residues. Only CDR3 DNA remains: 45 bases, in frame from the first base. The data also belong to a second study, concerning yellow fever vaccine responses in identical twins. The second publication reports: According to the authors, the vaccine-induced T cell response in identical twins seemed to be partly convergent and partly specific to each individual. In identical twins, the study followed T cell clones that responded to the vaccine with precision.

The sequence links TRBV20-1 to TRBJ1-5; tentative D gene TRBD1, with 5 bases matching. Sequenced sample: memory (CD45RO+) T cells sorted from blood. Per the publication, the cell subset or site label means: CD45RO+ enriched T cells. The TCR comes from a woman aged 18-29 years in good health. The DNA is TGCAGTGCCAGACGGGGGGAGGAAAGCAATCAGCCCCAGCATTTT. This is translated as CSARRGEESNQPQHF.